Listed below are T cell receptor beta chains from one sample, sequenced in a study of blood T cell repertoires in COVID-19. TCRdb's table, derived via immunoSEQ multiplex PCR, lists solely in-frame clones and lacks some. Among some 110,000 clones listed, approximately 87% were seen once. Sequencing used peripheral blood. The receptors come from a man aged 50 to 59 with acute or convalescent COVID-19. Both conserved end residues are part of each CDR3. Fields, in order: J gene, V gene, CDR3 protein.

J gene: TRBJ2-1
V gene: TRBV19
CDR3 protein: CASSIPGLALFF

J gene: TRBJ2-3
V gene: TRBV19
CDR3 protein: CASSRSGTGSRVTDTQYF

J gene: TRBJ2-2
V gene: TRBV11-2
CDR3 protein: CASSLRTGANTGELFF

J gene: TRBJ1-4
V gene: TRBV2
CDR3 protein: CASRRGLNEKLFF

J gene: TRBJ1-5
V gene: TRBV6-5
CDR3 protein: CASSYERGSNQPQHF

J gene: TRBJ2-1
V gene: TRBV29-1
CDR3 protein: CSVGAGTTNNEQFF

J gene: TRBJ2-7
V gene: TRBV5-1
CDR3 protein: CASSLESSYEQYF

J gene: TRBJ2-3
V gene: TRBV19
CDR3 protein: CASSALAGVGDTQYF

J gene: TRBJ2-1
V gene: TRBV14
CDR3 protein: CASSQRSTSGGRNEQFF

J gene: TRBJ2-5
V gene: TRBV6-2/TRBV6-3
CDR3 protein: CASSYLSGSVQETQYF